This is a list of T cell receptor beta chains from one sample in a study of blood T cell repertoires in COVID-19. Sequencing used immunoSEQ multiplex PCR; TCRdb keeps in-frame clones, though not all of them. The sample has hundreds of thousands of clones, roughly 88% seen once. Sequenced material: peripheral blood. Source of these receptors: a man aged 18 to 29 with active or convalescent COVID-19. CDR3s include the opening cysteine and the closing phenylalanine or tryptophan. The D gene is left open where the match is weak. Only part of the rows carry a size: once, few, many, or a class if the clone is expanded.

clone_size j_call v_call d_call cdr3_nt cdr3_aa
- TRBJ1-2 TRBV10-3 TRBD1 TGTGCCATCAGTGAGTGGGACAGGGCGCGAGTTAACTATGGCTACACCTTC CAISEWDRARVNYGYTF
once TRBJ1-2 TRBV9 - TGTGCCAGCAGCTCCCAAACAGGTCCAACTATGGGAGGCTACACCTTC CASSSQTGPTMGGYTF
- TRBJ2-3 TRBV27 TRBD2 TGTGCCAGCAGTTTCCATCACGCGGGGGGGCTGCGTGGTACGCAGTATTTT CASSFHHAGGLRGTQYF
- TRBJ1-2 TRBV11-2 TRBD1 TGTGCCAGCAGCTCTCCGGGACAGAGACGCTATGGCTACACCTTC CASSSPGQRRYGYTF
- TRBJ2-7 TRBV2 TRBD1 TGTGCCAGCCTGGACAGGGCCTCCTACGAGCAGTACTTC CASLDRASYEQYF
- TRBJ1-2 TRBV2 TRBD1 TGTGCCAGCAGTCAAGACAGGGGGTTCTTAGGCTACACCTTC CASSQDRGFLGYTF
- TRBJ2-1 TRBV3-1/TRBV3-2 - TGTGCCAGCAGCCAAGTCGGTCGCCTCTCCTACAATGAGCAGTTCTTC CASSQVGRLSYNEQFF
few TRBJ1-4 TRBV2 TRBD1 TGTGCCAGCAATTCCAGGGGGATTAATGAAAAACTGTTTTTT CASNSRGINEKLFF
- TRBJ1-5 TRBV9 - TGTGCCAGCAGCGTAGGTCTAGGGGGCAATCAGCCCCAGCATTTT CASSVGLGGNQPQHF
- TRBJ2-2 TRBV27 TRBD2 TGTGCCAGCAGACCCTTCCTAGCGGGGGGCCCGCCCGGGGAGCTGTTTTTT CASRPFLAGGPPGELFF
- TRBJ1-2 TRBV7-9 TRBD1 TGTGCCAGTTGGACAGGGGGCTTTGGCTACACCTTC CASWTGGFGYTF
- TRBJ1-5 TRBV4-2 TRBD1 TGTGCCAGCAGCCTTAGCCCGGACAGGGAGAATCAGCCCCAGCATTTT CASSLSPDRENQPQHF
- TRBJ2-2 TRBV6-6 - TGTGCCAGCAGTTACCAGGAGAACACCGGGGAGCTGTTTTTT CASSYQENTGELFF
once TRBJ1-2 TRBV24-1 - TGTGCCACCAGTGATGGGGGACATGGAAAAGATGCGAGCTACACCTTC CATSDGGHGKDASYTF
- TRBJ1-5 TRBV25-1 - TGTGCCAGCAGTGAATCTGAGGGTCAGCCCCAGCATTTT CASSESEGQPQHF
- TRBJ1-1 TRBV5-1 TRBD1 TGCGCCAGCAGCTTCGAGGGGGCGGGCACTGAAGCTTTCTTT CASSFEGAGTEAFF
- TRBJ2-1 TRBV7-3 - TGTGCCAGCAGCGGGACTCTGAACAATGAGCAGTTCTTC CASSGTLNNEQFF
- TRBJ1-1 TRBV18 TRBD1 TGTGCCAGCTCACCCGTAAGGGACAGATTCATGCGGACTGAAGCTTTCTTT CASSPVRDRFMRTEAFF
- TRBJ2-2 TRBV4-2 - TGTGCCAGCAGCCTCCGCCCGAGATCGAACACCGGGGAGCTGTTTTTT CASSLRPRSNTGELFF
- TRBJ1-5 TRBV6-6 TRBD1 TGTGCCAGCAGTCCACAGGGGAGCCAGCCCCAGCATTTT CASSPQGSQPQHF
- TRBJ1-3 TRBV24-1 - TGTGCCACCAACGACAGGCCATACTCTTTGGGCACCATATATTTT CATNDRPYSLGTIYF
- TRBJ2-5 TRBV6-5 - TGTGCCAGCAGTTACAGGCATATTCGCCCGGGGGAGACCCAGTACTTC CASSYRHIRPGETQYF
- TRBJ1-2 TRBV3-1/TRBV3-2 TRBD1 TGTGCCAGCAGCATAACAGGGGGCGGCTACACCTTC CASSITGGGYTF
- TRBJ2-1 TRBV5-4 TRBD2 TGTGCCAGCAGCACCCGTCGGGGGGGGAGCTCCTACAATGAGCAGTTCTTC CASSTRRGGSSYNEQFF
- TRBJ2-3 TRBV5-4 - TGTGCCAGCAGCTTGTTCCGGGAGAGCACAGATACGCAGTATTTT CASSLFRESTDTQYF
- TRBJ1-1 TRBV7-8 - TGTGCCAGCAGCCCCTACACTGAAGCTTTCTTT CASSPYTEAFF
- TRBJ2-7 TRBV23-1 - TGCGCCAGCAGTCCCCCCGTCCTCGCGGGGGACACCTACGAGCAGTACTTC CASSPPVLAGDTYEQYF
- TRBJ1-5 TRBV11-2 TRBD1 TGTGCCAGCAGCCAGGACAGGGATCAGCCCCAGCATTTT CASSQDRDQPQHF
- TRBJ1-1 TRBV7-8 TRBD1 TGTGCCAGCAGCTCGGGACAGCTCATGAACACTGAAGCTTTCTTT CASSSGQLMNTEAFF
- TRBJ2-1 TRBV29-1 - TGCAGCGTTGAAGATGGACAGTACTACAATGAGCAGTTCTTC CSVEDGQYYNEQFF
- TRBJ2-5 TRBV5-1 TRBD2 TGCGCCAGCAGCTTGGCCTTGGCGGGGGACCCTCAAGAGACCCAGTACTTC CASSLALAGDPQETQYF
- TRBJ1-1 TRBV5-1 - TGCGCCAGCAGCTTGGCAGGGATGTTTACTGAAGCTTTCTTT CASSLAGMFTEAFF